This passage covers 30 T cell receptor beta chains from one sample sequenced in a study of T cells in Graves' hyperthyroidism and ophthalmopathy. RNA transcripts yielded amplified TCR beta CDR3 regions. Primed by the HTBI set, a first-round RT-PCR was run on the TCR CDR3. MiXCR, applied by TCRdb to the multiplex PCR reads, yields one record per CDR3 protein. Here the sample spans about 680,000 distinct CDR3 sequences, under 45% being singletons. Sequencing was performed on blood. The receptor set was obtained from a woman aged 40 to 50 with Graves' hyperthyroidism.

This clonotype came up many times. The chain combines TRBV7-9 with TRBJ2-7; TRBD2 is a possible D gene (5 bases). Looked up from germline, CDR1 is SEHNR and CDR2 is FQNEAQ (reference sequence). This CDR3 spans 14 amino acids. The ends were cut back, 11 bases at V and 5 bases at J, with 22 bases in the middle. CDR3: CASRQRTQDDEQYF. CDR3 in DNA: TGTGCCTCCCGGCAAAGGACTCAGGACGACGAGCAGTACTTC.

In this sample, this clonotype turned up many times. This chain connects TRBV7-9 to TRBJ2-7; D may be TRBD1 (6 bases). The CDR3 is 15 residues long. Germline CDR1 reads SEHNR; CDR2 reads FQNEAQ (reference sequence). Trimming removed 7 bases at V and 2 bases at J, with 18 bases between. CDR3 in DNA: TGTGCCAGCACCCTTTTCCGGGACACCCCCTACGAGCAGTACTTC. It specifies CASTLFRDTPYEQYF. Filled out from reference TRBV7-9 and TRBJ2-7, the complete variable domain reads DTGVSQNPRHKITKRGQNVTFRCDPISEHNRLYWYRQTLGQGPEFLTYFQNEAQLEKSRLLSDRFSAERPKGSFSTLEIQRTEQGDSAMYLCASTLFRDTPYEQYFGPGTRLTVT.

The CDR3, as DNA: TGCGCCAGCAGCTCCCGGGGTAGCCCTGAGCAGTTCTTC. Translating it yields CASSSRGSPEQFF. J is TRBJ2-7 and V is TRBV5-1; tentatively, D is TRBD2 (5 bases). The tail of the sequence fits TRBJ2-1 better, so the J call may be wrong. The CDR3 has 13 residues. Per germline, CDR1 SGHRS and CDR2 YFSETQ.

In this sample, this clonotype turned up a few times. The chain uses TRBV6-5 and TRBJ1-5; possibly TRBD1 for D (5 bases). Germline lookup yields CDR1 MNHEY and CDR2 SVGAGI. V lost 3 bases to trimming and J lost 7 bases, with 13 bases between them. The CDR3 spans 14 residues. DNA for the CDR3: TGTGCCAGCAGTTATAACGGGGACGGGCAGCCCCAGCATTTT. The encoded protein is CASSYNGDGQPQHF.

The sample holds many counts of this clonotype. CDR3 DNA: TGTGCCAGCAGTTATACCAAGGGGTACGAGCAGTACTTC. Its protein product is CASSYTKGYEQYF. The rearrangement uses TRBV6-5 and TRBJ2-7; tentative D call: TRBD1 (5 bases). CDR1 and CDR2 (germline): MNHEY, SVGAGI. This CDR3 is 13 amino acids long. V dropped 3 bases and J dropped 4 bases, with 10 bases sitting between them.

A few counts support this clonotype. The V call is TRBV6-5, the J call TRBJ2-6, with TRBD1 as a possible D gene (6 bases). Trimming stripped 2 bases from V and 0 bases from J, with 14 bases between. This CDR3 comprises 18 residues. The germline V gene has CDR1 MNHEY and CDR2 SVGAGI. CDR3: CASSYGQGTSSGANVLTF. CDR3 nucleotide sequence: TGTGCCAGCAGTTACGGCCAGGGGACGAGCTCTGGGGCCAACGTCCTGACTTTC.

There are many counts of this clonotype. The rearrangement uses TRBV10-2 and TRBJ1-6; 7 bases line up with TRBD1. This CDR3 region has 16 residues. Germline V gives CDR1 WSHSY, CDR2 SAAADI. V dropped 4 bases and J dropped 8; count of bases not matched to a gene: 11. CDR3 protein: CASSVASGGIHSPLHF. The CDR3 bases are TGCGCCAGCAGTGTCGCTTCAGGGGGAATACATTCACCCCTCCACTTT.

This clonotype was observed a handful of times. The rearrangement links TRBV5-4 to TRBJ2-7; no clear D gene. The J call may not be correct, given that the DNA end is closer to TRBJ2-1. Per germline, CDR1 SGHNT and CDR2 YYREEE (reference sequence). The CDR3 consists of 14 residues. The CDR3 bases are TGTGCCAGCAGCCCACGACTGACCTACAATGAGCAGTTCTTC. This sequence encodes CASSPRLTYNEQFF.

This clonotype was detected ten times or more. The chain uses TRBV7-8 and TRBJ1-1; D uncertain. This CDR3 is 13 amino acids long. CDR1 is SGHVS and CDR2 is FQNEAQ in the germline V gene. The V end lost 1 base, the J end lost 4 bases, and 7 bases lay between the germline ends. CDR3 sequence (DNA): TGTGCCAGCAGCTTAGAACTGGGCACTGAAGCTTTCTTT. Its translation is CASSLELGTEAFF.

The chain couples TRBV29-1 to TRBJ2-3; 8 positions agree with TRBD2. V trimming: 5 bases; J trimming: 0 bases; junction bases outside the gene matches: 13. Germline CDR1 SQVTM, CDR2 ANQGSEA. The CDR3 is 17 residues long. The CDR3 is CSVLAGGPPKSTDTQYF. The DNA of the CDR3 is TGCAGCGTTCTGGCGGGAGGCCCGCCGAAAAGCACAGATACGCAGTATTTT.

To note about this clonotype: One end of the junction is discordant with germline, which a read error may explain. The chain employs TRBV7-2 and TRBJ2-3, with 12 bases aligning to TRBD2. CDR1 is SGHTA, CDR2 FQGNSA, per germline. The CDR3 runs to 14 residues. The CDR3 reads CASSLAGGVDTQYF. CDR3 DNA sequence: TGTGCCAGCAGCCTAGCGGGGGGGGTAGATACGCAGTATTTT.

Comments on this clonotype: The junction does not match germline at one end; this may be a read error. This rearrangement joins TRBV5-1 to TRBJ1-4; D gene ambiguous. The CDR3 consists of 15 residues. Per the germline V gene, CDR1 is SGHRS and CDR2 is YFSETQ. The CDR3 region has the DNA TGCGCCAGCAGCGAGGGCGTGGGTTATAATGAAAAACTGGTTTTT. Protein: CASSEGVGYNEKLVF.

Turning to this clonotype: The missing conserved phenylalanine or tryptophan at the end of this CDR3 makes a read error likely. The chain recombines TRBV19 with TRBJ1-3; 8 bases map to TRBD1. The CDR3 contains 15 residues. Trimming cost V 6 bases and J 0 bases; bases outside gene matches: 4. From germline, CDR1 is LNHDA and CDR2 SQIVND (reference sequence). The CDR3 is CASRDRDYSGNTIYS. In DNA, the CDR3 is TGTGCCAGTAGGGACAGGGACTACTCTGGAAACACCATATATTCT.

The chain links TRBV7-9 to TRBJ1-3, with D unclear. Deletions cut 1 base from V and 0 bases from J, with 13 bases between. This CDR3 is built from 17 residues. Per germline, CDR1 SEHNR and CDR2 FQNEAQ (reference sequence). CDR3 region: CASSLELSAVSGNTIYF. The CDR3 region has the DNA TGTGCCAGCAGCTTAGAGCTATCGGCGGTCTCTGGAAACACCATATATTTT.

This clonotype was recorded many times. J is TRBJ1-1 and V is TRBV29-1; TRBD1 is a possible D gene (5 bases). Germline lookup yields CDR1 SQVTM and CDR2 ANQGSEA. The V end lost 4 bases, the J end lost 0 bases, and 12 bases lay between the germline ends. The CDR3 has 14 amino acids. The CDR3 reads CSVVRQNLNTEAFF. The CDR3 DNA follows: TGCAGCGTTGTTAGACAGAACCTGAACACTGAAGCTTTCTTT.

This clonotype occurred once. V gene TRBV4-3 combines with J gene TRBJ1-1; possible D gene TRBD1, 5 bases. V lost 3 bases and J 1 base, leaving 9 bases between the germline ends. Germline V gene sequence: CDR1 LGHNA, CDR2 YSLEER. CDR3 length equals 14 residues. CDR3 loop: CASSHLTANTEAFF. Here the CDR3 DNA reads TGCGCCAGCAGCCACCTGACAGCGAACACTGAAGCTTTCTTT.

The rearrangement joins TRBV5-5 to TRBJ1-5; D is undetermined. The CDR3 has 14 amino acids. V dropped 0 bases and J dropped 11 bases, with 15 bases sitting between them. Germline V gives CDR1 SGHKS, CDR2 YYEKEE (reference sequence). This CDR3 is CASSLESARSAQHF. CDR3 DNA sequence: TGTGCCAGCAGCTTGGAGTCAGCCCGTTCAGCCCAGCATTTT.

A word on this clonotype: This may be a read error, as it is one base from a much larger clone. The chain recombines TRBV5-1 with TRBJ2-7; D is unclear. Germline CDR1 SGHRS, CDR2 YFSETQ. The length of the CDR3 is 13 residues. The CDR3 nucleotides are TGCGCCAGCAGCTGGACGTCCTACTACGGGCAGTACTTC. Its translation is CASSWTSYYGQYF.

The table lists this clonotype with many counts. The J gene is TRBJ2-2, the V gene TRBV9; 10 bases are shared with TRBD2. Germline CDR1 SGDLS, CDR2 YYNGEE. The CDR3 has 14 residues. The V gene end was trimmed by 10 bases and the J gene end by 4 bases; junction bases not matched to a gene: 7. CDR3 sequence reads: CASTSGVSTGELFF. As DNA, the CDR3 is TGTGCCTCTACTAGCGGGGTGAGCACCGGGGAGCTGTTTTTT.

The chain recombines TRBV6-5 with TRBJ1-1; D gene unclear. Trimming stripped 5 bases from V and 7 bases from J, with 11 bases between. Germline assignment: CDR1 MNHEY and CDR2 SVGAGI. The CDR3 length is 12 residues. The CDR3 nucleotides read TGTGCCAGCAGTCCGTCTTGGGATGAAGCTTTCTTT. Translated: CASSPSWDEAFF.

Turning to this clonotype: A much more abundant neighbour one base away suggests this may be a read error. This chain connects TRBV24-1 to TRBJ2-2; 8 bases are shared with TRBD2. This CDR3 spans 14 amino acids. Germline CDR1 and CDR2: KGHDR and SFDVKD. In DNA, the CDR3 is TGTGCCACCAGGTTCGGGGGGGACACCGGGGGGCTGTTTTTT. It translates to CATRFGGDTGGLFF.

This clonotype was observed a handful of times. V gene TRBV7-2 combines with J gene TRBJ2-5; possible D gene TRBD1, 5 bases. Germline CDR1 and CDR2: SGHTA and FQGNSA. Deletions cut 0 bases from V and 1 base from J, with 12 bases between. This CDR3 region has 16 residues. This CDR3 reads CASSLAGWTTQETQYF. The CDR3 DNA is TGTGCCAGCAGCTTAGCGGGGTGGACAACCCAAGAGACCCAGTACTTC.

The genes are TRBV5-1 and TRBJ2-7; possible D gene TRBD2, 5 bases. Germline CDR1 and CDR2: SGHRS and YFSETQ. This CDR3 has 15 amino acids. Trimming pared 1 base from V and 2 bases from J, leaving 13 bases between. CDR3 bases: TGCGCCAGCAGCTTGCTAGGAGGTAACACCTACGAGCAGTACTTC. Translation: CASSLLGGNTYEQYF.

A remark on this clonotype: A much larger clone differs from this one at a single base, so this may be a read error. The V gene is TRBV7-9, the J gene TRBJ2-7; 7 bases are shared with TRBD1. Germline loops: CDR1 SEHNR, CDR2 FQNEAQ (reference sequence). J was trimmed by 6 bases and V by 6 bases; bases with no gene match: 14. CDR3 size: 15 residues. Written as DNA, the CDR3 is TGTGCCAGCAGTCGCGAGGGGGCAGGAGTGGGCGAGCAGTACTTC. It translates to CASSREGAGVGEQYF.

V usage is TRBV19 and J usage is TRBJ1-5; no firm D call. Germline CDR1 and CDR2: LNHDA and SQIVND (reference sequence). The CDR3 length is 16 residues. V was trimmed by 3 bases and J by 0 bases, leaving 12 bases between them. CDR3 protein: CASSITGYYSNQPQHF. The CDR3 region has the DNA TGTGCCAGTAGTATTACCGGCTACTATAGCAATCAGCCCCAGCATTTT.

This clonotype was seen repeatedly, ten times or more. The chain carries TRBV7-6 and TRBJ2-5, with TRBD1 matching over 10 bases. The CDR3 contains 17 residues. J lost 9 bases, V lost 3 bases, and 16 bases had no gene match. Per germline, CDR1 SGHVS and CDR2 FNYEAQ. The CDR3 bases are TGTGCCAGCAGCTTCTCACTCCGGACAGGGGGGACGATGGCCCAGTACTTC. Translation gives CASSFSLRTGGTMAQYF. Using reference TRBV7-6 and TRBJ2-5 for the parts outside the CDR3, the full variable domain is GAGVSQSPRYKVTKRGQDVALRCDPISGHVSLYWYRQALGQGPEFLTYFNYEAQQDKSGLPNDRFSAERPEGSISTLTIQRTEQRDSAMYRCASSFSLRTGGTMAQYFGPGTRLLVL.

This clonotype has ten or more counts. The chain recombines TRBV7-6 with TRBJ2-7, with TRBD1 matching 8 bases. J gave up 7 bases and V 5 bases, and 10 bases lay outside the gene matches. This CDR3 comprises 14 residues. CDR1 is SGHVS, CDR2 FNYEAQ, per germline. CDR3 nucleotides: TGTGCCAGCAGCCTCGGACAGGGAGCCTTGGAGCAGTACTTC. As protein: CASSLGQGALEQYF.

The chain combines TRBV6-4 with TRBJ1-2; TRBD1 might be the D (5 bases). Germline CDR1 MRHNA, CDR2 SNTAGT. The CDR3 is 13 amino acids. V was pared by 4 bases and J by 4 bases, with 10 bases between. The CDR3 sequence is CASSAGSPYGYTF. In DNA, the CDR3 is TGTGCCAGCAGTGCAGGGTCCCCCTATGGCTACACCTTC.

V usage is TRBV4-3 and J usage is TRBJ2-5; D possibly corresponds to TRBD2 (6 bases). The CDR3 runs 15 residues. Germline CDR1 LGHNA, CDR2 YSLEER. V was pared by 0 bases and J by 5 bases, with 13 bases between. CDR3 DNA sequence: TGCGCCAGCAGCCAAGAATGGAGGGAGTGGGAGACCCAGTACTTC. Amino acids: CASSQEWREWETQYF.

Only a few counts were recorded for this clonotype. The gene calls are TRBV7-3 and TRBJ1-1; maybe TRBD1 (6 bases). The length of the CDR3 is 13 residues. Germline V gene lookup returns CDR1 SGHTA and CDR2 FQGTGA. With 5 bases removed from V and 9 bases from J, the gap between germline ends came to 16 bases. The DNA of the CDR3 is TGTGCCAGCAGCATGGGTACGGGGGCACAAGCTTTCTTT. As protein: CASSMGTGAQAFF.